Described below is a single TCR beta chain sequence and its context. Its antigen is still unknown. Its ends do not fully match the called genes, so a read error is possible. Germline-derived CDR1 and CDR2 are DFQATT and SNEGSKA (reference sequence). The CDR3 is 12 residues long. This entry comes from a study of glioma-infiltrating T cells. TCR alpha and beta CDR3 regions were amplified from RNA using iRepertoire nested multiplex PCR. Tissue mRNA or PBMC total RNA, about 85-400 ng, went into one-step reverse transcription and amplification. TCRdb reprocessed the multiplex PCR reads via MiXCR and lists one record per CDR3 protein. In the table there are 150,000 to 200,000 distinct CDR3 sequences, 25% to 35% of which are singletons. Study results and caveats: Very few CDR3 sequences were shared between tissue and blood. Non-neoplastic patients had below-expected tissue-blood divergence, while all gliomas exceeded expectation.

V is TRBV20-1 and J is TRBJ1-6; 10 bases map to TRBD1. The source of this sequence is a human donor with low-grade glioma or glioblastoma, undergoing nonglioma brain surgery, or in good health (not recorded which). Sequences were obtained from glioma tissue, nonneoplastic brain tissue, or PBMCs (not recorded which). The CDR3 is CSARQGASPIHF. The CDR3 DNA reads TGCAGTGCTCGACAGGGGGCTTCACCCATCCACTTT.